Listed below are T cell receptor beta chains from one sample, sequenced in a study of T cells in Graves' hyperthyroidism and ophthalmopathy. TCRdb analysed the multiplex PCR reads with MiXCR anew, one entry per CDR3 protein. The table shows 250,000 or so distinct CDR3 sequences, with 16% occurring only once. The sequenced material came from blood. These receptor sequences come from a woman between 18 and 29 years old with Graves' ophthalmopathy. Each CDR3 is given with its conserved first and last residue. The D gene is left open where the match is weak. Expanded clones get a size class; other rows say once, few or many, or leave the size out.

TRBJ1-6	-	TRBV6-1	-	CASSEDNGGAYNSPLHF	TGTGCCAGCAGTGAAGATAACGGGGGGGCCTATAATTCACCCCTCCACTTT
TRBJ2-2	many	TRBV28	-	CASSFPLGVGTGELFF	TGTGCCAGCAGTTTTCCGTTAGGGGTCGGCACCGGGGAGCTGTTTTTT
TRBJ2-3	-	TRBV2	-	CASSEAESDTQYF	TGTGCCAGCAGTGAAGCAGAGTCGGATACGCAGTATTTT
TRBJ2-2	many	TRBV7-8	-	CASSLQPRAEVGTGELFF	TGTGCCAGCAGCTTGCAACCTCGGGCGGAGGTTGGCACCGGGGAGCTGTTTTTT
TRBJ1-1	many	TRBV18	-	CASSLDQNTEAFF	TGTGCCAGCTCACTCGACCAGAACACTGAAGCTTTCTTT
TRBJ1-1	many	TRBV4-1	-	CASSQVYYTEAFF	TGCGCCAGCAGCCAAGTGTATTATACTGAAGCTTTCTTT
TRBJ1-1	many	TRBV20-1	TRBD1	CSASGTAEYTEAFF	TGCAGTGCTTCCGGGACAGCGGAGTACACTGAAGCTTTCTTT
TRBJ2-3	-	TRBV28	TRBD1	CASSFTGTGITDTQYF	TGTGCCAGCAGTTTTACCGGGACAGGGATCACAGATACGCAGTATTTT
TRBJ2-7	many	TRBV5-4	-	CASSRSGAPYEQYF	TGTGCCAGCAGCCGTAGCGGAGCCCCCTACGAGCAGTACTTC
TRBJ2-1	few	TRBV5-6	TRBD2	CASSLHSAGPYNEQFF	TGTGCCAGCAGCTTGCATTCAGCGGGGCCCTACAATGAGCAGTTCTTC
TRBJ1-2	many	TRBV10-3	-	CAISANIGDYGYTF	TGTGCCATCAGCGCTAACATTGGAGACTATGGCTACACCTTC
TRBJ2-7	many	TRBV30	-	CAWNGEGVLYEQYF	TGTGCCTGGAATGGGGAAGGGGTACTTTACGAGCAGTACTTC
TRBJ2-7	many	TRBV7-9	-	CASSLGASAYEQYF	TGTGCCAGCAGCTTAGGGGCTAGCGCCTACGAGCAGTACTTC
TRBJ1-3	many	TRBV2	-	CASSVDGPGNTIYF	TGTGCCAGCAGTGTGGATGGACCTGGAAACACCATATATTTT
TRBJ2-3	-	TRBV11-3	TRBD2	CASSPLAGGSTRPQYF	TGTGCCAGCAGCCCACTAGCGGGGGGTAGCACAAGACCGCAGTATTTT
TRBJ1-4	many	TRBV18	-	CASSPDWQADEKLFF	TGTGCCAGCTCACCAGATTGGCAAGCCGACGAAAAACTGTTTTTT
TRBJ2-3	-	TRBV6-2/TRBV6-3	TRBD2	CATLFGLAGASSTDTQYF	TGTGCCACCCTATTTGGACTAGCGGGGGCCTCTAGCACAGATACGCAGTATTTT
TRBJ1-1	many	TRBV20-1	TRBD1	CSASSRPGQSVEAFF	TGCAGTGCTAGTTCACGCCCGGGACAGTCAGTTGAAGCTTTCTTT
TRBJ1-2	many	TRBV20-1	-	CSAPARDGYGYTF	TGCAGTGCTCCCGCCAGGGACGGCTATGGCTACACCTTC
TRBJ2-5	many	TRBV20-1	TRBD2	CSASPSLGGRLQTQYF	TGCAGTGCTAGTCCCTCCCTTGGCGGGAGACTTCAGACCCAGTACTTC
TRBJ1-1	many	TRBV7-9	-	CASSLVGGRTEAFF	TGTGCCAGCAGCTTAGTGGGGGGCCGGACTGAAGCTTTCTTT
TRBJ2-3	many	TRBV12-3/TRBV12-4	TRBD2	CASSRLAGTTDTQYF	TGTGCCAGCAGTAGACTAGCGGGTACCACAGATACGCAGTATTTT
TRBJ2-5	-	TRBV7-3	TRBD2	CASSFGGGRETQYF	TGTGCCAGCAGCTTCGGCGGGGGGAGGGAGACCCAGTACTTC
TRBJ2-2	-	TRBV28	-	CASSFGQGGQTGELFF	TGTGCCAGCAGTTTTGGGCAGGGGGGGCAAACCGGGGAGCTGTTTTTT
TRBJ2-5	many	TRBV20-1	TRBD2	CSASPGLASWEETQYF	TGCAGTGCTTCTCCGGGACTAGCCTCTTGGGAAGAGACCCAGTACTTC
TRBJ2-3	many	TRBV4-3	-	CASSQLARSTDTQYF	TGCGCCAGCAGCCAACTAGCGAGAAGCACAGATACGCAGTATTTT
TRBJ2-1	many	TRBV20-1	TRBD1	CSAPWRGQGAGEQFF	TGCAGTGCGCCCTGGCGGGGACAGGGGGCAGGTGAGCAGTTCTTC
TRBJ2-5	many	TRBV20-1	TRBD2	CSARVGSGKGWQTQYF	TGCAGTGCTAGAGTTGGTAGCGGGAAGGGATGGCAGACCCAGTACTTC
TRBJ2-3	many	TRBV7-2	-	CASSTDQFPDTQYF	TGTGCCAGCAGCACTGACCAATTTCCAGATACGCAGTATTTT
TRBJ2-7	many	TRBV11-1	-	CASSSNREGTYEQYF	TGTGCCAGCAGCTCGAACAGGGAGGGAACCTACGAGCAGTACTTC
TRBJ2-1	few	TRBV28	TRBD2	CASSISRGGKNEQFF	TGTGCCAGCAGTATTAGCCGGGGGGGCAAGAATGAGCAGTTCTTC
TRBJ2-3	many	TRBV24-1	-	CATSDAGRTDTQYF	TGTGCCACCAGTGATGCAGGCCGTACAGATACGCAGTATTTT
TRBJ1-1	many	TRBV5-1	-	CASSLAGRQGNTEAFF	TGCGCCAGCAGCTTGGCGGGGCGACAAGGGAACACTGAAGCTTTCTTT
TRBJ2-6	-	TRBV4-1	-	CASSQGPVFSGANVLTF	TGCGCCAGCAGCCAAGGACCGGTTTTCTCTGGGGCCAACGTCCTGACTTTC
TRBJ2-2	-	TRBV28	TRBD2	CASNPTVRTSGRDTGELFF	TGTGCCAGCAACCCAACGGTGAGGACTAGCGGGAGAGACACCGGGGAGCTGTTTTTT
TRBJ1-6	many	TRBV27	-	CASSQDGIRGHSPLHF	TGTGCCAGCAGCCAAGACGGAATACGGGGCCATTCACCCCTCCACTTT
TRBJ2-4	many	TRBV29-1	TRBD2	CSVGTSGGGGNIQYF	TGCAGCGTTGGCACTAGCGGTGGTGGGGGAAACATTCAGTACTTC
TRBJ1-5	many	TRBV6-2/TRBV6-3	-	CASSYSRGGVNQPQHF	TGTGCCAGCAGTTACTCGAGAGGGGGGGTGAATCAGCCCCAGCATTTT
TRBJ2-2	many	TRBV7-2	-	CASTSRPLAFNLANTGELFF	TGTGCCAGCACCTCCCGACCGCTAGCCTTCAATTTGGCGAACACCGGGGAGCTGTTTTTT
TRBJ2-5	many	TRBV6-1	-	CASSESSADSRKTQYF	TGTGCCAGCAGTGAATCGTCGGCGGACAGTCGAAAGACCCAGTACTTC
TRBJ2-7	many	TRBV24-1	-	CATSDSKFPGTYEQYF	TGTGCCACCAGTGATTCTAAATTTCCCGGGACCTACGAGCAGTACTTC
TRBJ2-7	many	TRBV25-1	-	CASKDSSYEQYF	TGTGCCAGCAAGGACAGTTCCTACGAGCAGTACTTC
TRBJ1-2	many	TRBV7-2	TRBD1	CASSFRTGDGYTF	TGTGCCAGCAGCTTCCGGACAGGGGATGGCTACACCTTC